Listed below are T cell receptor beta chains from one sample, sequenced in a study of CD8+CD57+ T cells in acquired aplastic anemia. TCRdb itself ran the reads through MiXCR, one entry per CDR3 protein. The sample holds fewer than 250,000 distinct CDR3 sequences, around half seen once. Input material: sorted CD4+, CD8+, or CD8+CD57+ T cells (not recorded which) from PBMCs. These receptors originate from a human donor with aplastic anemia. CDR3s include the opening cysteine and the closing phenylalanine or tryptophan. D genes are given only for firm matches. Size is stated for part of the rows, as once, few or many counts, or as a class when the clone is expanded.

CDR3 DNA: TGTGCCAGCAGCTCCCCCATGTATGGGACAGGGGTCAAAGAGACCCAGTACTTC; CDR3 protein: CASSSPMYGTGVKETQYF; J gene: TRBJ2-5; clone size: .; V gene: TRBV7-9; D gene: TRBD1
CDR3 DNA: TGTGCCAGCAGTGAAGCAGGACCGGGTGTCACAGATACGCAGTATTTT; CDR3 protein: CASSEAGPGVTDTQYF; J gene: TRBJ2-3; clone size: .; V gene: TRBV2; D gene: .
CDR3 DNA: TGCGCCAGCAGCGCGGACACTACCTCCTACGAGCAGTACTTC; CDR3 protein: CASSADTTSYEQYF; J gene: TRBJ2-7; clone size: .; V gene: TRBV7-9; D gene: .
CDR3 DNA: TGTGCCAGCAGTTTGGGTCTAGCGGGAGTTCGGGGCGAGCAGTACTTC; CDR3 protein: CASSLGLAGVRGEQYF; J gene: TRBJ2-7; clone size: many; V gene: TRBV12-3/TRBV12-4; D gene: TRBD2
CDR3 DNA: TGTGCCGGCAGGGCCGGGACAGGAACCTACGAGCAGTACTTC; CDR3 protein: CAGRAGTGTYEQYF; J gene: TRBJ2-7; clone size: .; V gene: TRBV4-2; D gene: TRBD1
CDR3 DNA: TGTGCCAACAGGAACGACAGGAATGAAAAACTGTTTTTT; CDR3 protein: CANRNDRNEKLFF; J gene: TRBJ1-4; clone size: many; V gene: TRBV6-6; D gene: .
CDR3 DNA: TGCGCCAGCAGCCAAGACCAATCCAATGAGCAGTTCTTC; CDR3 protein: CASSQDQSNEQFF; J gene: TRBJ2-1; clone size: many; V gene: TRBV4-3; D gene: .
CDR3 DNA: TGTGCCAGCAGTCAACACTTGACAGGGTTGATCTATGGCTACACCTTC; CDR3 protein: CASSQHLTGLIYGYTF; J gene: TRBJ1-2; clone size: .; V gene: TRBV6-2/TRBV6-3; D gene: TRBD1
CDR3 DNA: TGTGCCAGCAGTGAAGCGGCAGGGAACACCGGGGAGCTGTTTTTT; CDR3 protein: CASSEAAGNTGELFF; J gene: TRBJ2-2; clone size: many; V gene: TRBV6-1; D gene: .
CDR3 DNA: TGTGCCAGCACAGGGAACACTGAAGCTTTCTTT; CDR3 protein: CASTGNTEAFF; J gene: TRBJ1-1; clone size: many; V gene: TRBV2; D gene: .
CDR3 DNA: TGTGCCAGTAGTACCGGGACCTACGAGCAGTACTTC; CDR3 protein: CASSTGTYEQYF; J gene: TRBJ2-7; clone size: many; V gene: TRBV19; D gene: .
CDR3 DNA: TGTGCCAGCAGTAAAGGGGGGGAAGCAGATACGCAGTATTTT; CDR3 protein: CASSKGGEADTQYF; J gene: TRBJ2-3; clone size: many; V gene: TRBV6-4; D gene: .
CDR3 DNA: TGCAGCGTTGAAGCGGACAGTGATCTGGGAGGAAACACCATATATTTT; CDR3 protein: CSVEADSDLGGNTIYF; J gene: TRBJ1-3; clone size: once; V gene: TRBV29-1; D gene: .
CDR3 DNA: TGCGCCAGCAGTGAGTCGACAGGCTCCAAATCCTACGAGCAGTACTTC; CDR3 protein: CASSESTGSKSYEQYF; J gene: TRBJ2-7; clone size: .; V gene: TRBV10-2; D gene: .
CDR3 DNA: TGCAGTGCTAGAGAGGGCAGGGGAGCTTTCTTT; CDR3 protein: CSAREGRGAFF; J gene: TRBJ1-1; clone size: many; V gene: TRBV20-1; D gene: .
CDR3 DNA: TGCGCCAGCAGCCAAGCGGAGACCTACGAGCAGTACTTC; CDR3 protein: CASSQAETYEQYF; J gene: TRBJ2-7; clone size: many; V gene: TRBV4-3; D gene: .
CDR3 DNA: TGCGCCAGTATGGGCCATGGACAGGGGACGAGCTACACCTTC; CDR3 protein: CASMGHGQGTSYTF; J gene: TRBJ1-2; clone size: .; V gene: TRBV10-2; D gene: TRBD1
CDR3 DNA: TGTGCCAGCAGCCGGGACAACCCGGGGGATACGCAGTATTTT; CDR3 protein: CASSRDNPGDTQYF; J gene: TRBJ2-3; clone size: medium-sized; V gene: TRBV7-6; D gene: .
CDR3 DNA: TGTGCCAGCAGTTACCCAGGCTCGGGAGATACGCAGTATTTT; CDR3 protein: CASSYPGSGDTQYF; J gene: TRBJ2-3; clone size: many; V gene: TRBV6-6; D gene: .
CDR3 DNA: TGTGCCAGCAGTAAGTGGCGGGAGGGCCGCGAGCAGTACTTC; CDR3 protein: CASSKWREGREQYF; J gene: TRBJ2-7; clone size: many; V gene: TRBV27; D gene: TRBD2
CDR3 DNA: TGTGCCAGCAGCGGGCACCGGGACACTCGAAACTCTGGGGCCAACGTCCTGACTTTC; CDR3 protein: CASSGHRDTRNSGANVLTF; J gene: TRBJ2-6; clone size: .; V gene: TRBV9; D gene: .
CDR3 DNA: TGTGCCAGCAGTGAAGGAGGCAGGCCCGAGATTAGCTACACCTTC; CDR3 protein: CASSEGGRPEISYTF; J gene: TRBJ1-2; clone size: .; V gene: TRBV2; D gene: .
CDR3 DNA: TGTGCCACCAGTGAGCCGGGACAGGGGACTGGCTACACCTTC; CDR3 protein: CATSEPGQGTGYTF; J gene: TRBJ1-2; clone size: .; V gene: TRBV24-1; D gene: TRBD1
CDR3 DNA: TGCAGTGCTAGAGCCCTCCACTTT; CDR3 protein: CSARALHF; J gene: TRBJ1-6; clone size: few; V gene: TRBV20-1; D gene: .
CDR3 DNA: TGCGCCAGCAGCTACACGGTGCTAGCGGGAGGTATCTACAATGAGCAGTTCTTC; CDR3 protein: CASSYTVLAGGIYNEQFF; J gene: TRBJ2-1; clone size: .; V gene: TRBV5-1; D gene: TRBD2
CDR3 DNA: TGCAGTGCTATCCCCAGAGAGCAGTTCTTC; CDR3 protein: CSAIPREQFF; J gene: TRBJ2-1; clone size: many; V gene: TRBV20-1; D gene: .
CDR3 DNA: TGCAGTGCTAGCAGGGTAGCCAAAAACATTCAGGGAGTTAGTTCACCCCTCCACTTT; CDR3 protein: CSASRVAKNIQGVSSPLHF; J gene: TRBJ1-6; clone size: .; V gene: TRBV20-1; D gene: .
CDR3 DNA: TGTGCCAGCAGCTTAGGGACGGACACAGATACGCAGTATTTT; CDR3 protein: CASSLGTDTDTQYF; J gene: TRBJ2-3; clone size: few; V gene: TRBV7-8; D gene: .
CDR3 DNA: TGTGCCAGTAGTCTAGCCCGACCTTTCTATGGCTACACCTTC; CDR3 protein: CASSLARPFYGYTF; J gene: TRBJ1-2; clone size: .; V gene: TRBV19; D gene: .
CDR3 DNA: TGTGCCAGCAGTTACTCTGGGACCGCCTACAATGAGCAGTTCTTC; CDR3 protein: CASSYSGTAYNEQFF; J gene: TRBJ2-1; clone size: .; V gene: TRBV6-5; D gene: .
CDR3 DNA: TGTGCCAGCAGTGGGGGGGGCGGGGGGGAGCAGTACTTC; CDR3 protein: CASSGGGGGEQYF; J gene: TRBJ2-7; clone size: .; V gene: TRBV2; D gene: TRBD2
CDR3 DNA: TGCAGCGTTGAGGCGACAGGGTTTTCCGGGGAGCTGTTTTTT; CDR3 protein: CSVEATGFSGELFF; J gene: TRBJ2-2; clone size: .; V gene: TRBV29-1; D gene: TRBD1
CDR3 DNA: TGTGCCAGCAGCCACACCCGGGACAGGGTGTCCGGGGAGCTGTTTTTT; CDR3 protein: CASSHTRDRVSGELFF; J gene: TRBJ2-2; clone size: many; V gene: TRBV7-8; D gene: TRBD1
CDR3 DNA: TGTGCCAGCAGGGTCTCCTATAATTCACCCCTCCACTTT; CDR3 protein: CASRVSYNSPLHF; J gene: TRBJ1-6; clone size: .; V gene: TRBV2; D gene: .
CDR3 DNA: .; CDR3 protein: CASIEQTYGCTF; J gene: TRBJ1-2; clone size: few; V gene: TRBV10-3; D gene: .
CDR3 DNA: TGCGCCAGCAGCTTGGCCGGGAGGGGGGACGAAGCTTTCTTT; CDR3 protein: CASSLAGRGDEAFF; J gene: TRBJ1-1; clone size: .; V gene: TRBV5-1; D gene: .
CDR3 DNA: TGTGCCAGCAGCGTCCAGGGAAACGAGCAGTACTTC; CDR3 protein: CASSVQGNEQYF; J gene: TRBJ2-7; clone size: many; V gene: TRBV9; D gene: .
CDR3 DNA: TGTGCCAGCAGCCCCCTTGCTGAGATACAGGGCACAGATACGCAGTATTTT; CDR3 protein: CASSPLAEIQGTDTQYF; J gene: TRBJ2-3; clone size: .; V gene: TRBV7-9; D gene: .
CDR3 DNA: TGCAGTGCTAGCGGGGGGATGACTGAGGTTGTCGGCAATGAGCAGTTCTTC; CDR3 protein: CSASGGMTEVVGNEQFF; J gene: TRBJ2-1; clone size: many; V gene: TRBV20-1; D gene: TRBD2
CDR3 DNA: TGTGCCAGCAGTGAGAGACAAGTTTCTTCAACTAATGAAAAACTGTTTTTT; CDR3 protein: CASSERQVSSTNEKLFF; J gene: TRBJ1-4; clone size: .; V gene: TRBV2; D gene: .
CDR3 DNA: TGTGCCAGCAGCTTAGTGGTACGGGGTAGCTCCTACGAGCAGTACTTC; CDR3 protein: CASSLVVRGSSYEQYF; J gene: TRBJ2-7; clone size: many; V gene: TRBV7-6; D gene: .
CDR3 DNA: TGTGCCAGCAGTTCTGCCGTTAGCGGGAGTCAGCCCCAGCATTTT; CDR3 protein: CASSSAVSGSQPQHF; J gene: TRBJ1-5; clone size: .; V gene: TRBV27; D gene: .
CDR3 DNA: TGTGCCACCACCCGCCGGGACAGAAATCAGCCCCAGCATTTT; CDR3 protein: CATTRRDRNQPQHF; J gene: TRBJ1-5; clone size: many; V gene: TRBV24-1; D gene: TRBD1
CDR3 DNA: TGTGCCAGCAGTTTAACCAGAAACAACAATGAGCAGTTCTTC; CDR3 protein: CASSLTRNNNEQFF; J gene: TRBJ2-1; clone size: .; V gene: TRBV19; D gene: .
CDR3 DNA: TGTGCCAGCAGTAGGAGGGGTGAGGTGAACACTGAAGCTTCCTTT; CDR3 protein: CASSRRGEVNTEASF; J gene: TRBJ1-1; clone size: .; V gene: TRBV2; D gene: .
CDR3 DNA: TGCAGCGTTGGGTTCAATCTGAACACTGAAGCTTTCTTT; CDR3 protein: CSVGFNLNTEAFF; J gene: TRBJ1-1; clone size: .; V gene: TRBV29-1; D gene: .
CDR3 DNA: TGTGCCAGCGTAGCAGGGGATCGGGAGACCCAGTACTTC; CDR3 protein: CASVAGDRETQYF; J gene: TRBJ2-5; clone size: many; V gene: TRBV3-1; D gene: .
CDR3 DNA: TGTGCCAGCAGAGATAGGACAGGGGCCCACTATGGCTACACCTTC; CDR3 protein: CASRDRTGAHYGYTF; J gene: TRBJ1-2; clone size: few; V gene: TRBV2; D gene: TRBD1